The next 3 T cell receptor beta chains were all read from a single sample in a study of technical replicates of blood from several donors. Using immunoSEQ multiplex PCR, the repertoire was profiled, and TCRdb retains in-frame clones only, with some absent. Of under 100,000 clones listed, roughly 85% are singletons. Sequencing was performed on PBMCs. The receptors here all came from a human donor in good health. Some clones in this sample may be carry-over from other donors' samples.

CDR3 nucleotides: TGTGCCTGGAGTGCCTCCGGGACTAGCGGGAGCTATGAGCAGTTCTTC. Encoded protein: CAWSASGTSGSYEQFF. The chain combines TRBV30 with TRBJ2-1, with TRBD2 matching 14 bases. This CDR3 comprises 16 residues. Losses at the gene ends were 1 base for V and 8 bases for J; bases not matched to a gene: 7. CDR1 and CDR2 from the germline V gene are GTSNPN and SVGIG (reference sequence).

The gene calls are TRBV30 and TRBJ2-1; TRBD2 matches 8 bases. From germline, CDR1 is GTSNPN and CDR2 SVGIG (reference sequence). The CDR3 spans 14 residues. V trimming: 1 base; J trimming: 4 bases; junction bases outside the gene matches: 3. The CDR3 region has the DNA TGTGCCTGGAGTGCACTAGCGGATTACAATGAGCAGTTCTTC. Its protein product is CAWSALADYNEQFF. Full variable domain (rest looked up from reference TRBV30 and TRBJ2-1): SQTIHQWPATLVQPVGSPLSLECTVEGTSNPNLYWYRQAAGRGLQLLFYSVGIGQISSEVPQNLSASRPQDRQFILSSKKLLLSDSGFYLCAWSALADYNEQFFGPGTRLTVL.

The CDR3 is CAISAQRGYGYTF. The CDR3 DNA reads as TGTGCCATCAGTGCACAGCGGGGCTATGGCTACACCTTC. The chain uses TRBV10-3 and TRBJ1-2; D is undetermined. Trimming took off 4 bases at V and 4 bases at J, with 10 bases between the two ends. The CDR3 contains 13 residues. CDR1 and CDR2 from the germline V gene are ENHRY and SYGVKD.